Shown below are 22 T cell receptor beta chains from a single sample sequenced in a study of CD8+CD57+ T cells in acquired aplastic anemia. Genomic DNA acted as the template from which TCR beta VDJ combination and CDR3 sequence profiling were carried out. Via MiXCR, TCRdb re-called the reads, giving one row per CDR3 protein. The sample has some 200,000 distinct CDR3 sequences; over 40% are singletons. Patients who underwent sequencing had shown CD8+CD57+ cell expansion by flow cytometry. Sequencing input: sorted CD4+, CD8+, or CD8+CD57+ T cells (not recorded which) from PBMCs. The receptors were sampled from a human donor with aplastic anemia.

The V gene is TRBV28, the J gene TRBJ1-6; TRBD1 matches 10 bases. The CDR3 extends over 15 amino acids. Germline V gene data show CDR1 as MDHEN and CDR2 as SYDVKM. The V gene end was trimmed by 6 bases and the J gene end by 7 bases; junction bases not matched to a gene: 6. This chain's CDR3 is CASSPSGQGNSPLHF. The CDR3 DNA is TGTGCCAGCAGCCCCTCGGGACAGGGGAATTCACCCCTCCACTTT.

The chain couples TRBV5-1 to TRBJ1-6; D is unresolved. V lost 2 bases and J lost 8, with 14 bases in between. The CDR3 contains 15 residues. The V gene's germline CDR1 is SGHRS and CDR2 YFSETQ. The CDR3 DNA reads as TGCGCCAGCAGCTTATTCATAGGTCGGGATTCACCCCTCCACTTT. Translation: CASSLFIGRDSPLHF.

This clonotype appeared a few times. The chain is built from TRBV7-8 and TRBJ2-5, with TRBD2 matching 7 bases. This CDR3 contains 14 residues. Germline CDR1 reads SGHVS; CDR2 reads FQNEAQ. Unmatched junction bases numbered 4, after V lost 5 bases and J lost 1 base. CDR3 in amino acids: CASSKRDFQETQYF. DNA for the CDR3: TGTGCCAGCAGCAAGCGGGACTTCCAAGAGACCCAGTACTTC.

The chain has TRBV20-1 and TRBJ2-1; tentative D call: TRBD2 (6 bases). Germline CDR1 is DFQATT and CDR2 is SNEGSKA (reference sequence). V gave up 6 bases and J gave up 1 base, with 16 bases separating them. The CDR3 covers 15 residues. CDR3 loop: CSAQIRRDSYNEQFF. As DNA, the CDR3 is TGCAGTGCCCAGATCCGGCGGGATTCCTACAATGAGCAGTTCTTC.

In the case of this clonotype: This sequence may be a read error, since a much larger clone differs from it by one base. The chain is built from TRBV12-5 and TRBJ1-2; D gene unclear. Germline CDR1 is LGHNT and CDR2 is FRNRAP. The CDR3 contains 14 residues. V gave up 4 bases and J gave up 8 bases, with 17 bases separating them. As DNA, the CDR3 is TGTGCTAGTGGTTCAGCTCACGGGTCGCGGGGCTACACCTTC. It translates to CASGSAHGSRGYTF.

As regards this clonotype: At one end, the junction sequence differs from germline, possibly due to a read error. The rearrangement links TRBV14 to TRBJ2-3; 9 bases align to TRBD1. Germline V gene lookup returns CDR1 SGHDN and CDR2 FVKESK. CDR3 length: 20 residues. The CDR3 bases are TGTGCCAGCAGCCTCAACTTAGGACAGGGGATAGGTGGGAGCACAGGTACGCAGTATTTT. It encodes CASSLNLGQGIGGSTGTQYF.

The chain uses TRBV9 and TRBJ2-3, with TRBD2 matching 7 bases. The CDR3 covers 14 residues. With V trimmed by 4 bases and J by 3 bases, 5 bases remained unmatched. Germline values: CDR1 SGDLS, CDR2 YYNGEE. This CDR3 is CASSSWGGTDTQYF. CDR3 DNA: TGTGCCAGCAGCTCCTGGGGGGGAACAGATACGCAGTATTTT.

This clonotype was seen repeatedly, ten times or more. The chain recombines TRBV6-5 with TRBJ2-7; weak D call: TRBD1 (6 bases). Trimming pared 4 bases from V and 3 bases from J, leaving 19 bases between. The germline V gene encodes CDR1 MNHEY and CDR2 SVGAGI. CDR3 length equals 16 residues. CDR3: CASSLLAGEILYEQYF. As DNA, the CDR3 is TGTGCCAGCAGTTTGTTAGCAGGGGAAATTCTCTACGAGCAGTACTTC.

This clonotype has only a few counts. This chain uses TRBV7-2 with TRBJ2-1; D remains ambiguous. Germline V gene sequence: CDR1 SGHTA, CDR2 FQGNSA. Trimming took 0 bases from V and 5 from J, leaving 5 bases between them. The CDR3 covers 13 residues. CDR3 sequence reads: CASSLALHNEQFF. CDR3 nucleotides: TGTGCCAGCAGCTTAGCACTGCACAATGAGCAGTTCTTC.

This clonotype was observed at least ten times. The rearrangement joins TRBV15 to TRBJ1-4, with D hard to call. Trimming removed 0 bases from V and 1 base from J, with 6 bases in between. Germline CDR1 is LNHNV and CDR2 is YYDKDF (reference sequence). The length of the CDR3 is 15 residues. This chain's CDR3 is CATSRDRGTNEKLFF. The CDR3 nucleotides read TGTGCCACCAGCAGAGATCGGGGAACTAATGAAAAACTGTTTTTT.

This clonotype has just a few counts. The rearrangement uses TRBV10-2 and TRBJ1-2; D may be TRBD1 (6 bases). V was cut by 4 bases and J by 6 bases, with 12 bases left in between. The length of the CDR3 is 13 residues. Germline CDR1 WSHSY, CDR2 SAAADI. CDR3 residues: CASSALRGDGYTF. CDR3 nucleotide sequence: TGCGCCAGCAGTGCTCTCAGGGGCGATGGCTACACCTTC.

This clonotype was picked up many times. CDR3 sequence reads: CSAVGGSSGHNEQFF. The CDR3 nucleotides read TGCAGTGCTGTAGGGGGTTCCAGCGGCCACAATGAGCAGTTCTTC. This chain joins TRBV20-1 and TRBJ2-1, with D possibly TRBD1 on 6 matching bases. CDR1 is DFQATT, CDR2 SNEGSKA, per germline (reference sequence). V was trimmed by 5 bases and J by 5 bases, leaving 19 bases between them. The CDR3 has 15 amino acids.

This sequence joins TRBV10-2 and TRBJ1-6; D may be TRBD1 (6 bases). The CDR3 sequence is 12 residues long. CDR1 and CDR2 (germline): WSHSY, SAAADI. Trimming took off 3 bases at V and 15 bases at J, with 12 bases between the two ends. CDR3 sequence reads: CASSDTRQDLHF. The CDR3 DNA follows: TGCGCCAGCAGTGATACAAGACAGGACCTCCACTTT.

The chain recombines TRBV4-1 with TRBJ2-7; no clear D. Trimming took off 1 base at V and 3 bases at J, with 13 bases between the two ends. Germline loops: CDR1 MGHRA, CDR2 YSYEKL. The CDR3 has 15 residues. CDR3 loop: CASSQGVREIYEQYF. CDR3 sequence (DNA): TGCGCCAGCAGCCAAGGGGTCCGAGAGATCTACGAGCAGTACTTC.

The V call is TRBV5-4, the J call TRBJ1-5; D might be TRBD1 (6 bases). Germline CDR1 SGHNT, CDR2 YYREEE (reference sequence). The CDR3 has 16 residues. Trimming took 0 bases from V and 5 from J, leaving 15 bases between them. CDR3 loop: CASSLGGTKPDQPQHF. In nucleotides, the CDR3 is TGTGCCAGCAGCTTGGGTGGGACAAAGCCCGATCAGCCCCAGCATTTT.

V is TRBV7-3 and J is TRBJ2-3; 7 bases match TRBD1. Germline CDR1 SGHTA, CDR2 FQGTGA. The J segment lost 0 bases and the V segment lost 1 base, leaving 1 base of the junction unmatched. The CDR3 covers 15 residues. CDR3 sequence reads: CASSLIGGSTDTQYF. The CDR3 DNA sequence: TGTGCCAGCAGCTTAATAGGGGGCAGCACAGATACGCAGTATTTT.

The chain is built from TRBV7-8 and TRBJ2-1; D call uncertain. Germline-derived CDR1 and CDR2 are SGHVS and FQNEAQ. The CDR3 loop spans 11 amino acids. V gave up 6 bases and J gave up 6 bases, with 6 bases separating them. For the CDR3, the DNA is TGTGCCAGCAGTTCTCCCAATGAGCAGTTCTTC. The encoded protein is CASSSPNEQFF.

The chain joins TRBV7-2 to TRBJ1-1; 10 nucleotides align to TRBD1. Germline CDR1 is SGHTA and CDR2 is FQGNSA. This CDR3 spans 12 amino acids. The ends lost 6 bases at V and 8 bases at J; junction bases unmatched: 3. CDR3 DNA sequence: TGTGCCAGCAGACGGGACAGGGGCGAAGCTTTCTTT. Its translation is CASRRDRGEAFF. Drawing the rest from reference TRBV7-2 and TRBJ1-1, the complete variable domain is GAGVSQSPSNKVTEKGKDVELRCDPISGHTALYWYRQSLGQGLEFLIYFQGNSAPDKSGLPSDRFSAERTGGSVSTLTIQRTQQEDSAVYLCASRRDRGEAFFGQGTRLTVV.

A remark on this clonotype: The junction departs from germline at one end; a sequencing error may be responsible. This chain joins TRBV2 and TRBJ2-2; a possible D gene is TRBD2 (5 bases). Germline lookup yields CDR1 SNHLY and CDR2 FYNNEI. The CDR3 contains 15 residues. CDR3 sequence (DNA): TGTGCCAGCAGTGATAAAGCAGGCTCTACCGGGGAGCTGTTTTTC. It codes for CASSDKAGSTGELFF.

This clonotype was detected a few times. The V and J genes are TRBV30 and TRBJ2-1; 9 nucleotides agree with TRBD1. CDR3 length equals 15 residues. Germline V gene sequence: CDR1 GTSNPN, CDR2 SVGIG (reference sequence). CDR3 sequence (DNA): TGTGCAACGGAAGTAAAGACAGGGGGAATCAATGAGCAGTTCTTC. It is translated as CATEVKTGGINEQFF.

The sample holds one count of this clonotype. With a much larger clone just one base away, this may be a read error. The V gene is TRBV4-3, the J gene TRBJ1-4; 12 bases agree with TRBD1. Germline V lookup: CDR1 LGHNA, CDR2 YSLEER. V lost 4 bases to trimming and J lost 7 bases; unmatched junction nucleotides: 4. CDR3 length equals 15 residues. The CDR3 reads CASSRGDRGPEKLFF. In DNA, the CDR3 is TGCGCCAGCAGCCGGGGGGACAGGGGGCCTGAAAAACTGTTTTTT.

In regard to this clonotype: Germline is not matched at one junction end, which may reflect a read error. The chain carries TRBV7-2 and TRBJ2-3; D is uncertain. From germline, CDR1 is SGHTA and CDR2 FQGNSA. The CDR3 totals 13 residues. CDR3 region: CASSRLFTDTQCF. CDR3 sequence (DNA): TGTGCCAGCAGCCGACTGTTCACAGATACGCAGTGTTTC.